A selection of T cell receptor beta chains follows, all from one sample in a study of beta chain features in type 1 diabetes. Assay: immunoSEQ multiplex PCR; the TCRdb copy retains only in-frame clones and omits some. Of 250,000 or so clones listed, 68% are singletons. The sample was naive CD4+ T cells from blood. All receptors come from a man aged 25-45 years in good health. The CDR3 runs from the conserved cysteine through the conserved F or W. Each record gives: clone size, V gene, J gene, D gene, CDR3 length, CDR3 protein, CDR3 DNA. D genes are given only for firm matches. Not all rows give a size; the values are once, few, many and, for expanded clones, a class.

.,TRBV30,TRBJ1-1,.,14,CAWSVGAMNTEAFF,TGTGCCTGGAGTGTGGGGGCTATGAACACTGAAGCTTTCTTT
.,TRBV7-2,TRBJ2-3,.,12,CASSLYSDTQYF,TGTGCCAGCAGCCTATACTCAGATACGCAGTATTTT
.,TRBV27,TRBJ2-3,TRBD1,16,CASSLTTGGTTDTQYF,TGTGCCAGCAGTTTAACTACAGGGGGCACCACAGATACGCAGTATTTT
.,TRBV29-1,TRBJ1-1,.,14,CSVEPVLGGTEAFF,TGCAGCGTTGAACCAGTCTTGGGGGGTACTGAAGCTTTCTTT
few,TRBV25-1,TRBJ2-7,.,15,CASSERGRSSYEQYF,TGTGCCAGCAGTGAAAGAGGGAGAAGCTCCTACGAGCAGTACTTC
once,TRBV2,TRBJ2-1,TRBD2,16,CASSESSGKSYNEQFF,TGTGCCAGCAGTGAATCTAGCGGGAAATCCTACAATGAGCAGTTCTTC
.,TRBV12-5,TRBJ2-5,.,14,CASGYWDGQETQYF,TGTGCTAGTGGTTACTGGGACGGGCAAGAGACCCAGTACTTC
.,TRBV30,TRBJ1-1,.,15,CAWSVGRTRGTEAFF,TGTGCCTGGAGTGTAGGGCGGACCAGAGGGACTGAAGCTTTCTTT
.,TRBV2,TRBJ2-3,.,13,CASNGAGTDTQYF,TGTGCCAGCAATGGCGCCGGCACAGATACGCAGTATTTT
.,TRBV11-2,TRBJ2-7,TRBD1,15,CASSLVPQGAYEQYF,TGTGCCAGCAGCTTAGTTCCCCAGGGGGCCTACGAGCAGTACTTC
.,TRBV6-1,TRBJ2-7,.,14,CASSRTESSYEQYF,TGTGCCAGCAGCCGGACGGAAAGCTCCTACGAGCAGTACTTC
.,TRBV29-1,TRBJ1-1,.,16,CSVERGGDQANTEAFF,TGCAGCGTTGAAAGGGGAGGCGATCAGGCGAACACTGAAGCTTTCTTT
.,TRBV4-3,TRBJ1-2,.,15,CASSQGATENYGYTF,TGCGCCAGCAGCCAAGGGGCGACGGAGAACTATGGCTACACCTTC
.,TRBV9,TRBJ2-1,.,12,CASGRNYNEQFF,TGTGCCAGCGGGCGGAACTACAATGAGCAGTTCTTC
.,TRBV7-8,TRBJ1-1,TRBD1,17,CASSQGWTGQLNTEAFF,TGTGCCAGCAGCCAGGGATGGACAGGGCAATTGAACACTGAAGCTTTCTTT
.,TRBV7-2,TRBJ2-4,TRBD2,17,CASSLRGLAGPKNIQYF,TGTGCCAGCAGCTTAAGGGGACTAGCGGGACCTAAAAACATTCAGTACTTC
.,TRBV5-4,TRBJ2-7,TRBD2,16,CASSSGLAATSYEQYF,TGTGCCAGCAGCTCAGGACTAGCGGCAACCTCCTACGAGCAGTACTTC
.,TRBV5-6,TRBJ1-4,TRBD1,14,CASSPTGINEKLFF,TGTGCCAGCAGCCCGACAGGGATTAATGAAAAACTGTTTTTT
.,TRBV30,TRBJ1-6,.,12,CASAGVGSPLHF,TGTGCCTCCGCAGGGGTTGGATCACCCCTCCACTTT
.,TRBV29-1,TRBJ1-1,.,15,CSVDLGGAHKSEAFF,TGCAGCGTTGACTTGGGGGGGGCGCACAAGTCTGAAGCTTTCTTT
.,TRBV29-1,TRBJ1-1,TRBD1,12,CSVTYGDRRTFF,TGCAGCGTGACCTACGGGGACAGGCGAACTTTCTTT
.,TRBV20-1,TRBJ2-1,.,11,CSAPRVNEQFF,TGCAGTGCTCCTAGGGTCAATGAGCAGTTCTTC
.,TRBV6-1,TRBJ1-2,.,12,CASSAQNYGYTF,TGTGCCAGCAGTGCCCAGAACTATGGCTACACCTTC
.,TRBV2,TRBJ1-1,.,13,CASRDGIQSEAFF,TGTGCCAGCCGGGACGGGATACAATCGGAAGCTTTCTTT